This T cell receptor beta chain emerged from a study of shared clonotypes between healthy human individuals. This clone was recorded only once. Genomic DNA from each subset was divided evenly over several immunoSEQ plates. Some clones are missing from TCRdb's copy, which holds only in-frame ones; the method was immunoSEQ multiplex PCR. The sample comprises 600,000 or so clones, about 95% of which are singletons, and over 0.095% rests with the top ten. Terminally differentiated effector memory CD45RA+ cells were excluded from the naive CD8 cells, which were CD45RO-negative and positively selected for CCR7. The sequencing input was naive CD8+ T cells sorted from blood. This TCR derives from a young woman in good health.

CDR3 protein: CASSFQGADGYTF. CDR3 DNA: TGTGCCAGCAGCTTTCAGGGAGCCGATGGCTACACCTTC. The V call is TRBV5-5, the J call TRBJ1-2; possible D gene TRBD1, 5 bases. The CDR3 totals 13 residues. Germline V gives CDR1 SGHKS, CDR2 YYEKEE (reference sequence). Trimming cost V 2 bases and J 6 bases, with 11 bases left between them. The whole variable domain, remainder taken from reference TRBV5-5 and TRBJ1-2, is DAGVTQSPTHLIKTRGQQVTLRCSPISGHKSVSWYQQVLGQGPQFIFQYYEKEERGRGNFPDRFSARQFPNYSSELNVNALLLGDSALYLCASSFQGADGYTFGSGTRLTVV.